Presented here are 5 T cell receptor beta chains from one specimen sequenced in a study of CD8+CD57+ T cells in acquired aplastic anemia. Using genomic DNA as the template, TCR beta VDJ and CDR3 profiling was carried out. TCRdb ran MiXCR on the reads and lists one entry per CDR3 protein. Of around 250,000 distinct CDR3 sequences in the sample, 82% were seen once. Sequencing involved patients with CD8+CD57+ cell expansion previously shown by flow cytometry. Sequencing input: sorted CD4+, CD8+, or CD8+CD57+ T cells (not recorded which) from PBMCs. The origin of the receptors is a human donor with aplastic anemia.

The chain couples TRBV7-9 to TRBJ1-2; TRBD1 might be the D (5 bases). The CDR3 covers 15 residues. The germline V gene has CDR1 SEHNR and CDR2 FQNEAQ (reference sequence). The germline V and J ends were trimmed by 3 bases and 13 bases, with 24 bases remaining between them. CDR3 region: CASSLAGSYGASVTF. In DNA form, the CDR3 reads TGTGCCAGCAGCTTGGCGGGTAGCTACGGGGCCAGCGTCACCTTC.

For this clonotype: Because the CDR3's place on the DNA is in doubt, the DNA is left out and the CDR3 is given as listed by TCRdb. V gene TRBV9 combines with J gene TRBJ2-7; the table's D gene call, TRBD2, was not cross checked with the DNA. The CDR3 length equals 14 residues, ends included. The germline gives CDR1 SGDLS, CDR2 YYNGEE. The CDR3 reads CASGGVGSIQYFGF.

The genes are TRBV9 and TRBJ1-6, with D unclear. Germline V lookup: CDR1 SGDLS, CDR2 YYNGEE. The V end lost 4 bases, the J end lost 8 bases, and 10 bases lay between the germline ends. The CDR3 length is 13 residues. The chain's CDR3 is CASSLNIDSPLHF. The CDR3 coding sequence is TGTGCCAGCAGCTTAAACATAGATTCACCCCTCCACTTT.

This clonotype was seen just once. The chain employs TRBV7-8 and TRBJ2-2; no clear D gene. This CDR3 has 16 residues. The V and J ends lost 1 base and 15 bases respectively, with 24 bases between them. Germline values: CDR1 SGHVS, CDR2 FQNEAQ. The DNA for the CDR3 is TGTGCCAGCAGCTTAGGGCGAGGTCCCGATACGCGGTATTTGTTTTTT. Protein: CASSLGRGPDTRYLFF.

This sequence joins TRBV7-9 and TRBJ2-5, with a weak D call TRBD1 (5 bases). Germline V CDR1 and CDR2: SEHNR, FQNEAQ (reference sequence). This CDR3 region has 13 residues. Deletions cut 5 bases from V and 5 bases from J, with 12 bases between. CDR3 protein: CASSVFAGETQYF. The CDR3 DNA reads TGTGCCAGCAGCGTATTCGCAGGGGAGACCCAGTACTTC.